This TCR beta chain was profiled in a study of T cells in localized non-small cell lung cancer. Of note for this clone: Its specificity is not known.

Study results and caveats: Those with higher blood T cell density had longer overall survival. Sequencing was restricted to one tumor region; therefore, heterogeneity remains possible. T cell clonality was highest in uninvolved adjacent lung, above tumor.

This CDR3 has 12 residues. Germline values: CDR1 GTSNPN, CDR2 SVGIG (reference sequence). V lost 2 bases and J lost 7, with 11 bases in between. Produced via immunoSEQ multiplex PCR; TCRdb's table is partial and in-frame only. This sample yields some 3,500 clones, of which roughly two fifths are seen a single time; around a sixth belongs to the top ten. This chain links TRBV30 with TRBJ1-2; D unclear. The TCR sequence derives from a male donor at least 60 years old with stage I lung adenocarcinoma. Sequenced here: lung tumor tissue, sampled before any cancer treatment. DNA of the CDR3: TGTGCCTGGAGTAGCTGGGGTTTTGGCTACACCTTC. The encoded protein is CAWSSWGFGYTF.